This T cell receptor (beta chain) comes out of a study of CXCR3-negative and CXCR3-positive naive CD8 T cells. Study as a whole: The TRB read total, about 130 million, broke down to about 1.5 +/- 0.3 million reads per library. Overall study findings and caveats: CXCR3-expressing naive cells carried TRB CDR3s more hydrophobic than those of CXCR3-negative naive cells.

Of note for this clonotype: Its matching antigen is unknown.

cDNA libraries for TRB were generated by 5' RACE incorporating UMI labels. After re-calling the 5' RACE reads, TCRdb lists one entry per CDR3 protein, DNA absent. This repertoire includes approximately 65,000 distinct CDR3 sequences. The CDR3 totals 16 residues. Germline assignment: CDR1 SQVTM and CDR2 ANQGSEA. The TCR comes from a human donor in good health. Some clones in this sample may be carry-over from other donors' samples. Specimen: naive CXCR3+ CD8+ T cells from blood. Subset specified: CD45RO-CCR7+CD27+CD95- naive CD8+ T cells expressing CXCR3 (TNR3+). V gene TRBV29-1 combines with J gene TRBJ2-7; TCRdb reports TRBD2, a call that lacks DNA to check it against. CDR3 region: CSVEVVRGPRVYEQYF.